These 18 T cell receptor beta chains came from one sample sequenced in a study of CD8+ T cells in alopecia areata. Treatment indicated: oral pan-JAK inhibitor, 5-10 mg twice daily. Investigators isolated RNA and reverse transcribed it into cDNA to act as the sequencing template. TCRdb's copy holds only in-frame clones and misses some; the assay was immunoSEQ multiplex PCR. The sample has more than 110,000 clones, 45% to 65% seen once. The sample here was CD8+ T cells sorted from blood, taken at week 4, from a patient treated with tofacitinib. Receptors were obtained from a human donor with alopecia areata.

J is TRBJ2-7 and V is TRBV5-6; D remains ambiguous. Trimming removed 1 base from V and 6 bases from J, with 14 bases in between. Germline values: CDR1 SGHDT, CDR2 YYEEEE. The CDR3 is made up of 14 amino acids. The CDR3 region has the DNA TGTGCCAGCAGCTTGTCGGCGTCTCCAGGCGAGCAGTACTTC. It codes for CASSLSASPGEQYF.

This chain uses TRBV25-1 with TRBJ2-1; the D gene is possibly TRBD2 (6 bases). This CDR3 is built from 14 residues. The V and J ends lost 5 bases and 6 bases respectively, with 14 bases between them. Germline V gene data show CDR1 as MGHDK and CDR2 as SYGVNS. The CDR3 reads CASSLTRPPNEQFF. Written as DNA, the CDR3 is TGTGCCAGCAGTTTGACTAGACCACCCAATGAGCAGTTCTTC.

The count of this clone is one. The chain uses TRBV13 and TRBJ1-2; no clear D. CDR1 and CDR2 from the germline V gene are PRHDT and FYEKMQ (reference sequence). The CDR3 has 14 amino acids. Trimming pared 2 bases from V and 5 bases from J, leaving 12 bases between. The CDR3 loop is CASSLPSSGYGYTF. As DNA, the CDR3 is TGTGCCAGCAGCTTACCCAGCTCCGGGTATGGCTACACCTTC. The variable domain in full, completed from reference TRBV13 and TRBJ1-2, reads AAGVIQSPRHLIKEKRETATLKCYPIPRHDTVYWYQQGPGQDPQFLISFYEKMQSDKGSIPDRFSAQQFSDYHSELNMSSLELGDSALYFCASSLPSSGYGYTFGSGTRLTVV.

The chain uses TRBV27 and TRBJ2-1; 12 nucleotides agree with TRBD2. The CDR3 totals 15 residues. CDR1 and CDR2 from the germline V gene are MNHEY and SMNVEV (reference sequence). V lost 2 bases to trimming and J lost 10 bases; unmatched junction nucleotides: 6. The CDR3 is CASSLLAGGPIEQFF. For the CDR3, the DNA is TGTGCCAGCAGTTTACTAGCGGGGGGGCCCATCGAGCAGTTCTTC.

The chain combines TRBV13 with TRBJ2-1; D is possibly TRBD1 (6 bases). CDR1 and CDR2 from the germline V gene are PRHDT and FYEKMQ (reference sequence). V was trimmed by 5 bases and J by 5 bases, leaving 16 bases between them. CDR3 length equals 15 residues. As DNA, the CDR3 is TGTGCCAGCAGCCCACAGGGTACATGGGACAATGAGCAGTTCTTC. Amino acids: CASSPQGTWDNEQFF. Drawing the rest from reference TRBV13 and TRBJ2-1, the complete variable domain is AAGVIQSPRHLIKEKRETATLKCYPIPRHDTVYWYQQGPGQDPQFLISFYEKMQSDKGSIPDRFSAQQFSDYHSELNMSSLELGDSALYFCASSPQGTWDNEQFFGPGTRLTVL.

This rearrangement joins TRBV2 to TRBJ2-1; D gene uncertain. V lost 4 bases to trimming and J lost 5 bases, with 15 bases between them. This CDR3 spans 15 amino acids. CDR1 is SNHLY, CDR2 FYNNEI, per germline. The CDR3 nucleotides are TGTGCCAGCAGTGGGCCGGGCCAACCAAACAATGAGCAGTTCTTC. This translates into CASSGPGQPNNEQFF.

This CDR3 is CATSAGGHYGYTF. The CDR3 DNA reads TGTGCCACCAGCGCGGGGGGCCACTATGGCTACACCTTC. This chain links TRBV15 with TRBJ1-2; TRBD1 might be the D (6 bases). Germline V gene sequence: CDR1 LNHNV, CDR2 YYDKDF (reference sequence). Between the trimmed V and J ends, which lost 5 bases and 3 bases, there was a span of 10 bases. The CDR3 contains 13 residues.

This clone has only one observation. The chain uses TRBV25-1 and TRBJ1-2, with D perhaps TRBD1 (6 bases). The length of the CDR3 is 13 residues. V was shortened by 6 bases and J by 8 bases, with 16 bases between the two germline ends. CDR1 and CDR2 (germline): MGHDK, SYGVNS. The CDR3 region has the DNA TGTGCCAGCAGCAAATTGACAGGAGAAGGCTACACCTTC. It codes for CASSKLTGEGYTF.

The rearrangement links TRBV7-9 to TRBJ2-1; no clear D. The CDR3 covers 11 residues. With 10 bases removed from V and 8 bases from J, the gap between germline ends came to 12 bases. Germline V gene sequence: CDR1 SEHNR, CDR2 FQNEAQ (reference sequence). For the CDR3, the DNA is TGTGCCACCGACTTGGTGGATGAGCAGTTCTTC. Translation: CATDLVDEQFF.

The CDR3 is CSVPGARAFF. Here the CDR3 DNA reads TGCAGCGTGCCAGGGGCGCGGGCTTTCTTT. The chain carries TRBV29-1 and TRBJ1-1; tentative D call: TRBD1 (6 bases). Germline CDR1 and CDR2: SQVTM and ANQGSEA. This CDR3 contains 10 residues. The germline V and J ends were trimmed by 6 bases and 11 bases, with 13 bases remaining between them.

The chain combines TRBV30 with TRBJ2-2; maybe TRBD2 (5 bases). This CDR3 has 14 residues. Trimming cost V 0 bases and J 4 bases, with 9 bases left between them. CDR1 and CDR2 (germline): GTSNPN, SVGIG (reference sequence). CDR3 coding DNA: TGTGCCTGGAGTGTACGCGGAGGCACCGGGGAGCTGTTTTTT. It yields the protein CAWSVRGGTGELFF. Full variable domain (outside the CDR3, taken from reference TRBV30 and TRBJ2-2): SQTIHQWPATLVQPVGSPLSLECTVEGTSNPNLYWYRQAAGRGLQLLFYSVGIGQISSEVPQNLSASRPQDRQFILSSKKLLLSDSGFYLCAWSVRGGTGELFFGEGSRLTVL.

This clone is a singleton in its sample. CDR3 bases: TGTGCCAGCAGTTCCCTGGCGGACACCGGGGAGCTGTTTTTT. This gives the protein CASSSLADTGELFF. The J gene is TRBJ2-2, the V gene TRBV27; D is unclear. The CDR3 runs 14 residues. V was shortened by 4 bases and J by 3 bases, with 9 bases between the two germline ends. Germline CDR1 MNHEY, CDR2 SMNVEV (reference sequence).

The chain uses TRBV4-3 and TRBJ1-1; 8 bases are shared with TRBD1. V dropped 0 bases and J dropped 6; count of bases not matched to a gene: 3. The CDR3 runs 14 residues. Germline V lookup: CDR1 LGHNA, CDR2 YSLEER. In nucleotides, the CDR3 is TGCGCCAGCAGCCAAGAGACAGGGGCGCCTGAAGCTTTCTTT. Translation: CASSQETGAPEAFF.

The chain carries TRBV5-4 and TRBJ2-5; 8 nucleotides agree with TRBD2. Germline CDR1 is SGHNT and CDR2 is YYREEE (reference sequence). CDR3 length equals 14 residues. After removal of 2 bases from V and 5 bases from J, the junction contained 5 bases not matched to a gene. The CDR3 DNA is TGTGCCAGCAGCTTCGCGGGGGGCGATGAGACCCAGTACTTC. Encoded protein: CASSFAGGDETQYF.

The CDR3 reads CASSEADLRGPVETQYF. CDR3 DNA sequence: TGTGCCAGCAGTGAAGCGGATTTAAGGGGGCCAGTGGAGACCCAGTACTTC. The chain has TRBV2 and TRBJ2-5; 7 bases agree with TRBD1. CDR3 length: 17 amino acids. From germline, CDR1 is SNHLY and CDR2 FYNNEI. With 0 bases clipped from V and 5 bases from J, the junction kept 12 bases outside the gene matches.

This chain uses TRBV13 with TRBJ1-5; 7 bases are shared with TRBD1. Trimming took 5 bases from V and 5 from J; bases not matched to a gene: 3. Germline CDR1 is PRHDT and CDR2 is FYEKMQ (reference sequence). This CDR3 has 13 residues. CDR3 bases: TGTGCCAGCAGCGTCGACAGGGATCAGCCCCAGCATTTT. Protein sequence: CASSVDRDQPQHF.

This rearrangement joins TRBV5-6 to TRBJ2-5, with 12 positions matching TRBD2. Germline values: CDR1 SGHDT, CDR2 YYEEEE. The V and J ends lost 2 bases and 5 bases, in that order; junction bases with no gene match: 13. This CDR3 has 18 residues. The CDR3 spells CASSFGDESSGGAETQYF. The CDR3 bases are TGTGCCAGCAGCTTTGGAGATGAGTCTAGCGGGGGGGCGGAGACCCAGTACTTC.

A note on this clone: Compared with germline, one end of the junction differs, possibly owing to a read error. This rearrangement joins TRBV6-5 to TRBJ2-5; weak D call: TRBD2 (5 bases). The CDR3 loop spans 15 amino acids. Per germline, CDR1 MNHEY and CDR2 SVGAGI. The CDR3 DNA follows: TGTGCCAGCAGTTACCGGGAATCAGGTCAAGGGACCCAGTACTTC. Its translation is CASSYRESGQGTQYF.